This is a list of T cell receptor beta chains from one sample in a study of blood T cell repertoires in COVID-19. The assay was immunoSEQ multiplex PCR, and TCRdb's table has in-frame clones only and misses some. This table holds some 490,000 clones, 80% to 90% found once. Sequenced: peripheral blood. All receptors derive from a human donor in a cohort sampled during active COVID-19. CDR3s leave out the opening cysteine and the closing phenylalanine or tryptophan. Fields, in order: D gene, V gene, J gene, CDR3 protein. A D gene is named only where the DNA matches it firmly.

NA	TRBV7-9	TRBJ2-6	ASSQQVTGANVLT
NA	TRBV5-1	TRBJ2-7	ASSPGQFRTSYEQY
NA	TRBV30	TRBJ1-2	AWSVRQDYGYT
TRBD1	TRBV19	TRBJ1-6	ASSITGGTNSPLH
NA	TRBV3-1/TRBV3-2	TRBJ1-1	ASSHPAANTEAF
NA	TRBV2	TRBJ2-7	ASSVDRTYEQY
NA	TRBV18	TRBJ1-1	ASSPPAAANTEAF
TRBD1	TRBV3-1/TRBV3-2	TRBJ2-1	ASSQRQGLRNEQF
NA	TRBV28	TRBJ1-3	ASSLKQGRNTIY
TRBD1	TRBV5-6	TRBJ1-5	ASSTSTGPRH
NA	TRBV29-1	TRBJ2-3	SVDQGSDTQY
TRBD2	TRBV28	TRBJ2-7	ASRRPGLAAYEQY
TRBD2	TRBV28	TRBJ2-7	ASTWGGIYEQY
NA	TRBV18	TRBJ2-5	ASSPRSTIEETQY
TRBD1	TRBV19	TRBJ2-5	ASAGGQAQETQY
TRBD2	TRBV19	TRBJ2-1	ASSITSGYNEQF
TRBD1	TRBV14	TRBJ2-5	ASGTGVSVQETQY
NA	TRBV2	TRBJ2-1	ASSIRGPSYNEQF
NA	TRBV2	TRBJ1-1	ASRRGLGEAF
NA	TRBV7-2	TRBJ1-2	ASSQTWGLDYGYT
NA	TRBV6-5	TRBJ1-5	ASSYSNGRGQPQH
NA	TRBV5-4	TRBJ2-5	ASRGRLGGETQY
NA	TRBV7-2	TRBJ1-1	ASSLAEGSEAF